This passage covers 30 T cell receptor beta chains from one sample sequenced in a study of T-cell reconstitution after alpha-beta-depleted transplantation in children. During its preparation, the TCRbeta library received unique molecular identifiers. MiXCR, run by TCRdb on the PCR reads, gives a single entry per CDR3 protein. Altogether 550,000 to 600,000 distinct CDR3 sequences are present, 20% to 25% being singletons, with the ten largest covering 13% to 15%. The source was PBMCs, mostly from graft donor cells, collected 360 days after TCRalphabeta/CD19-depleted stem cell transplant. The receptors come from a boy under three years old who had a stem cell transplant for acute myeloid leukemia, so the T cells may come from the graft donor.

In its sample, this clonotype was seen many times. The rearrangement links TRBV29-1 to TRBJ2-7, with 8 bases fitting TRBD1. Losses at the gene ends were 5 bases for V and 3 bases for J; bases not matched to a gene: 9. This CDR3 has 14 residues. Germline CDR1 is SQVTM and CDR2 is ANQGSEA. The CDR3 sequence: CSVKSGQGFYEQYF. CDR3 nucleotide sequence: TGCAGCGTTAAAAGCGGACAGGGATTCTACGAGCAGTACTTC.

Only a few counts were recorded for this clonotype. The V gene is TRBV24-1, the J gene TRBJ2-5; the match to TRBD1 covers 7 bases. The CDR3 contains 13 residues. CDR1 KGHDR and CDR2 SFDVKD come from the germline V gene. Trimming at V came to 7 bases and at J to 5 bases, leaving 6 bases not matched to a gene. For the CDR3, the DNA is TGTGCCACCAGGGACAGGTGGGCGGAGACCCAGTACTTC. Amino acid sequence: CATRDRWAETQYF.

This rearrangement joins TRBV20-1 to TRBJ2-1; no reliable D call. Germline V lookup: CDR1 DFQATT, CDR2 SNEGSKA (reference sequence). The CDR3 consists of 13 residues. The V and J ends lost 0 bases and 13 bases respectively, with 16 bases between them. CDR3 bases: TGCAGTGCTAGAGATAACCCTAGGGCTCAACAGTTCTTC. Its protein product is CSARDNPRAQQFF.

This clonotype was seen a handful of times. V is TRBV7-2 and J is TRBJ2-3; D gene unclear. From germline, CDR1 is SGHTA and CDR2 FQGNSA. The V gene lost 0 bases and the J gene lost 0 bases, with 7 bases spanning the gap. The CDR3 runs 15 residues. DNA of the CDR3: TGTGCCAGCAGCTTAGCCGCTTCTAGCACAGATACGCAGTATTTT. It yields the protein CASSLAASSTDTQYF.

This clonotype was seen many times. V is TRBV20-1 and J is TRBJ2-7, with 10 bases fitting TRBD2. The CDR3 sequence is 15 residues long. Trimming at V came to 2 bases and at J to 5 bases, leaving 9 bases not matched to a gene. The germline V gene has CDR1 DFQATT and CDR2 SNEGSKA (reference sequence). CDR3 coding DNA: TGCAGTGCTAGAAATAGCGGGGGGCCGGTGGACGAGCAGTACGTC. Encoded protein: CSARNSGGPVDEQYV.

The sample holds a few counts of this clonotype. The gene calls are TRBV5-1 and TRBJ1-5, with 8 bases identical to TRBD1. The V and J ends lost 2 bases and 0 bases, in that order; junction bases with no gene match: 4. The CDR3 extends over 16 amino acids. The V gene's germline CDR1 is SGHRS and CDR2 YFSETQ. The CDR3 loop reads CASSFGQGHSNQPQHF. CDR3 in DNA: TGCGCCAGCAGCTTCGGACAGGGCCATAGCAATCAGCCCCAGCATTTT. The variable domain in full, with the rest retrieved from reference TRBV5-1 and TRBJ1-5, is KAGVTQTPRYLIKTRGQQVTLSCSPISGHRSVSWYQQTPGQGLQFLFEYFSETQRNKGNFPGRFSGRQFSNSRSEMNVSTLELGDSALYLCASSFGQGHSNQPQHFGDGTRLSIL.

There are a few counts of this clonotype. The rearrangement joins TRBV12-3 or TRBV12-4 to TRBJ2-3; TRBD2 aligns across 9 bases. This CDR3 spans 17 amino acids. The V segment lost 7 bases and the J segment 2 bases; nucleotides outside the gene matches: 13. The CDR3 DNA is TGTGCCAGCACTGCGAACACCGGGACTAGCCCCACAGATACGCAGTATTTT. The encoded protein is CASTANTGTSPTDTQYF.

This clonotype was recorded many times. The CDR3 nucleotides read TGTGCCAGCAGCTTAACCCCGGGACAGCCCCAGCCAAAAAACATTCAGTACTTC. It specifies CASSLTPGQPQPKNIQYF. The chain joins TRBV7-3 to TRBJ2-4; 7 bases are a match to TRBD1. Germline loops: CDR1 SGHTA, CDR2 FQGTGA. J was trimmed by 4 bases and V by 0 bases; bases with no gene match: 12. The CDR3 runs to 18 residues.

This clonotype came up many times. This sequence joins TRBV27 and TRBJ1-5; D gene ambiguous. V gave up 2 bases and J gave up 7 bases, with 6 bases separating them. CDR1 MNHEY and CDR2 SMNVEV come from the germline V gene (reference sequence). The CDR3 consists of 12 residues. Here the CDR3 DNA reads TGTGCCAGCAGTTTACGCGGACAGCCCCAGCATTTT. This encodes CASSLRGQPQHF.

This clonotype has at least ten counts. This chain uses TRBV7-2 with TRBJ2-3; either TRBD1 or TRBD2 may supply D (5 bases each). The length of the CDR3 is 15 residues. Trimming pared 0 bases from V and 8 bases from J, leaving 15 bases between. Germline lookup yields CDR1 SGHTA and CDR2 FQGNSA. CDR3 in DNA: TGTGCCAGCAGCTTAGCGCCCCGTGGGGGAGTTACGCAGTATTTT. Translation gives CASSLAPRGGVTQYF.

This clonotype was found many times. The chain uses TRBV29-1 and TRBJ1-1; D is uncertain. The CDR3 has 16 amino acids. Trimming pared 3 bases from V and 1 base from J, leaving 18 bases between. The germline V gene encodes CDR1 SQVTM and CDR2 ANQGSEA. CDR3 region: CSVEAVNSSPNTEAFF. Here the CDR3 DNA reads TGCAGCGTTGAGGCGGTAAATTCGAGCCCGAACACTGAAGCTTTCTTT.

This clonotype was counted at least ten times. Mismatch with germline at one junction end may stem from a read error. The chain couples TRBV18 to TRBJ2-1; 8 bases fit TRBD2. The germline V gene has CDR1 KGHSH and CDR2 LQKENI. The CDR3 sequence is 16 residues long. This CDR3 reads CTSSPLAGLTYNEQFF. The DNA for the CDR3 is TGTACCAGCTCACCTTTAGCGGGACTGACCTACAATGAGCAGTTCTTC.

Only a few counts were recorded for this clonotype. The CDR3 sequence: CASSRSGAPSSYEQYF. CDR3 nucleotide sequence: TGTGCCAGCTCACGCTCGGGGGCTCCAAGCTCCTACGAGCAGTACTTC. V is TRBV18 and J is TRBJ2-7; perhaps D is TRBD1 or TRBD2 (6 bases each). CDR1 is KGHSH, CDR2 LQKENI, per germline. This CDR3 is 16 amino acids long. Trimming removed 4 bases from V and 0 bases from J, with 16 bases in between.

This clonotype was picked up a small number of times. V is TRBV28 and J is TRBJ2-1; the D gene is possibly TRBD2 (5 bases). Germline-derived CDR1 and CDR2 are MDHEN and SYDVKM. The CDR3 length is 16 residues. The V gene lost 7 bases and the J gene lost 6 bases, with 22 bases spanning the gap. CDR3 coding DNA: TGTGCCAGCACCGACGCGGGCCGCTGGGCCTCCAATGAGCAGTTCTTC. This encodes CASTDAGRWASNEQFF. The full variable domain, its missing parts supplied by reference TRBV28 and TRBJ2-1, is DVKVTQSSRYLVKRTGEKVFLECVQDMDHENMFWYRQDPGLGLRLIYFSYDVKMKEKGDIPEGYSVSREKKERFSLILESASTNQTSMYLCASTDAGRWASNEQFFGPGTRLTVL.

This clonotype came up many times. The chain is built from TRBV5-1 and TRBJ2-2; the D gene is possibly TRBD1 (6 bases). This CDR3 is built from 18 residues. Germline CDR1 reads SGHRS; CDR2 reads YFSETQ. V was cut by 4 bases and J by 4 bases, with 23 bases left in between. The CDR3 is CASSSRTVIPTGTGELFF. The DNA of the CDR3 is TGCGCCAGCAGCAGTAGGACAGTCATCCCGACGGGCACCGGGGAGCTGTTTTTT.

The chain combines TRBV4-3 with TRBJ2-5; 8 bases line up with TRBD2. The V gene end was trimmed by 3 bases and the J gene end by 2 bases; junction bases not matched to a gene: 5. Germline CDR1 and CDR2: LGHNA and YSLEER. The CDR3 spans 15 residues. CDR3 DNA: TGCGCCAGCAGCCAGCTACTAGCGGTACAAGAGACCCAGTACTTC. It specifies CASSQLLAVQETQYF.

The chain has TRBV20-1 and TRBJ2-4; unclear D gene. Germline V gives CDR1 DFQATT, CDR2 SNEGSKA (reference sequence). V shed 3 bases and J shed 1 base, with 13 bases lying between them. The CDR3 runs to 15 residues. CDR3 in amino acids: CSARRRVDAKNIQYF. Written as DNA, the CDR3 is TGCAGTGCTAGGAGACGGGTGGATGCCAAAAACATTCAGTACTTC.

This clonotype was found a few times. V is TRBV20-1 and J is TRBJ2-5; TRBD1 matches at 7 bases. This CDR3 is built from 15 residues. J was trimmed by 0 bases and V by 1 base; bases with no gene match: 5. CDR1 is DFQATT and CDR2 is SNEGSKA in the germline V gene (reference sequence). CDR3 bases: TGCAGTGCTAGAGGATTTACAGGGGACCAAGAGACCCAGTACTTC. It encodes CSARGFTGDQETQYF.

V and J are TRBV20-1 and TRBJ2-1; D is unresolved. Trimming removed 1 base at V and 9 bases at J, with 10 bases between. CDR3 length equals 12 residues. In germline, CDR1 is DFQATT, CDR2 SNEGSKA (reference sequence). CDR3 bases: TGCAGTGCTAGAGGACCGGACGGTGAGCAGTTCTTC. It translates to CSARGPDGEQFF.

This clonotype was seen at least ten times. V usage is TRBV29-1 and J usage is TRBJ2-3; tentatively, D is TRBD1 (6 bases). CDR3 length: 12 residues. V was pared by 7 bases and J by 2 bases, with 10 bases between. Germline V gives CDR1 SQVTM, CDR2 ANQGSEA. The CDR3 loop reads CSAGQSTDTQYF. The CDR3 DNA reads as TGCAGCGCCGGACAGTCCACAGATACGCAGTATTTT.

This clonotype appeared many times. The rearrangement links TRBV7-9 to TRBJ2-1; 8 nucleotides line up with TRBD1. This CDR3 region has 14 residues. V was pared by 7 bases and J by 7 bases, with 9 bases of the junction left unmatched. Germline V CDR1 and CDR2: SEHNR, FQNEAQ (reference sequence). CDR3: CASIGTGSRNEQFF. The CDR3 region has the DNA TGTGCCAGCATCGGGACAGGAAGTCGGAATGAGCAGTTCTTC.

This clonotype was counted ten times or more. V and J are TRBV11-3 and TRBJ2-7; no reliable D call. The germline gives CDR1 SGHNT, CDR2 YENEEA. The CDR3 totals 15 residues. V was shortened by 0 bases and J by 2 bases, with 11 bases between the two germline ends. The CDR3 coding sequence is TGTGCCAGCAGCTTAGAACTCAGACCTCCCTACGAGCAGTACTTC. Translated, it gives CASSLELRPPYEQYF.

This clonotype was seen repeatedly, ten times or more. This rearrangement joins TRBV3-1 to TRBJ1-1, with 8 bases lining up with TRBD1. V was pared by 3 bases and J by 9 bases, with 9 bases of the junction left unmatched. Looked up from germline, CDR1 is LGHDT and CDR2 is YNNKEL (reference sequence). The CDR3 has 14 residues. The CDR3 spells CASSHPSGQGKAFF. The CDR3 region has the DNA TGTGCCAGCAGCCACCCCTCCGGACAGGGAAAAGCTTTCTTT.

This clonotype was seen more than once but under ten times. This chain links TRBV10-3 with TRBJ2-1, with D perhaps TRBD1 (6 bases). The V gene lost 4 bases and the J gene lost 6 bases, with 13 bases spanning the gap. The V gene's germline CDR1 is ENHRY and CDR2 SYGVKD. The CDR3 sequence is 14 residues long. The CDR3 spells CAISGTGNGNEQFF. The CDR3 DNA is TGTGCCATCAGTGGAACAGGGAACGGCAATGAGCAGTTCTTC.

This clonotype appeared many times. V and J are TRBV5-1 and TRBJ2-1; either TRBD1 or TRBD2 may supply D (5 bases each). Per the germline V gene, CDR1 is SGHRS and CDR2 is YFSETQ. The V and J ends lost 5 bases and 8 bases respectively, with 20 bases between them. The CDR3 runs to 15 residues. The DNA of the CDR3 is TGCGCCAGCAGGCACCCGACGGGACGCCAGGATGAGCAGTTCTTC. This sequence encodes CASRHPTGRQDEQFF. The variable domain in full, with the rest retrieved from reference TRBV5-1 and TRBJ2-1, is KAGVTQTPRYLIKTRGQQVTLSCSPISGHRSVSWYQQTPGQGLQFLFEYFSETQRNKGNFPGRFSGRQFSNSRSEMNVSTLELGDSALYLCASRHPTGRQDEQFFGPGTRLTVL.

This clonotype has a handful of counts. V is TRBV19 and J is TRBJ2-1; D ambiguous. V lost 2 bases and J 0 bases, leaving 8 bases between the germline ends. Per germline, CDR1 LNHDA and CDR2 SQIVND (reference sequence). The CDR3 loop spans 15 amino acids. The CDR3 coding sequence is TGTGCCAGTAGTATATACCGCCACTCCTACAATGAGCAGTTCTTC. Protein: CASSIYRHSYNEQFF.

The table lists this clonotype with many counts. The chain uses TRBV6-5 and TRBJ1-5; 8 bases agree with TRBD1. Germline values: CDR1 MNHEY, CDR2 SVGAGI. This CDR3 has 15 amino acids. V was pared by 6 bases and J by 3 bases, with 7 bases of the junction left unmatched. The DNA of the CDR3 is TGTGCCAGCAGAAGACAGGGGTCAAACAATCAGCCCCAGCATTTT. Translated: CASRRQGSNNQPQHF.

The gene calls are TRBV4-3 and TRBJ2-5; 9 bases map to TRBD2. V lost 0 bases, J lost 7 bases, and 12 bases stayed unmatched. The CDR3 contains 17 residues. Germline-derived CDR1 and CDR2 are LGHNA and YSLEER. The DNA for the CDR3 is TGCGCCAGCAGCCAAGATATGGCGGCGGGGGGGGCGGTGACCCAGTACTTC. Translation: CASSQDMAAGGAVTQYF.

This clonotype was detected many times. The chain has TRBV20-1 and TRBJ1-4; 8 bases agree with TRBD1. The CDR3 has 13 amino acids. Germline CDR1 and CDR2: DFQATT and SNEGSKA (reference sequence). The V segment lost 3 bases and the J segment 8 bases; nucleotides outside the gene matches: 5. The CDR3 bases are TGCAGTGCTAGTCAGGGGGCAGAAGAAAAACTGTTTTTT. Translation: CSASQGAEEKLFF.

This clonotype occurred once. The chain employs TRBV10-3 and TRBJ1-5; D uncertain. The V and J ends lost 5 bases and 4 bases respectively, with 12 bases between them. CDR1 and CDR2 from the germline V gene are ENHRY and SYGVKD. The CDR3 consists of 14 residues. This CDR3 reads CAISPGRYNQPQHF. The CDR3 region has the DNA TGTGCCATCAGTCCTGGACGGTATAATCAGCCCCAGCATTTT.